This T cell receptor (beta chain) was documented in a study of CD8 T cells in Susac syndrome. RNA in amounts of roughly 0.5 to 1 ug was reverse transcribed with random hexamers. From the immunoSEQ multiplex PCR reads, TCRdb called clonotypes with MiXCR, one entry per CDR3 protein. The table shows 130,000 to 150,000 distinct CDR3 sequences, with roughly 94% occurring only once. In blood CD8+ and CD4+ T cells, TCR beta underwent sequencing. TEMRA cells were FACS-enriched, while CD8+ and CD4+ T cells were negatively isolated. There are 15 residues in the CDR3. The V gene's germline CDR1 is MDHEN and CDR2 SYDVKM. V shed 6 bases, J shed 7 bases, and the junction held 12 bases outside the gene matches.

The chain carries TRBV28 and TRBJ2-1, with TRBD2 matching over 7 bases. The material sequenced was CD8+ T cells from PBMCs. This TCR was recovered from a human donor in good health. The CDR3 is CASRRATGGINEQFF. The CDR3 DNA sequence: TGTGCCAGCAGACGGGCGACGGGAGGCATTAATGAGCAGTTCTTC.